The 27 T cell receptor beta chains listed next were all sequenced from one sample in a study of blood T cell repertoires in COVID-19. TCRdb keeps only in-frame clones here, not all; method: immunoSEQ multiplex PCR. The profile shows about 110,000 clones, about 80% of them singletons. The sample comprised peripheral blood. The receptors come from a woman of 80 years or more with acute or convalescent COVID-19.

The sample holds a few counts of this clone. The DNA of the CDR3 is TGTGCCAGCAGCCAGTCGGTCTACGAGCAGTACTTC. Translation gives CASSQSVYEQYF. The chain combines TRBV3-1 (or the pseudogene TRBV3-2) with TRBJ2-7; D is unresolved. The length of the CDR3 is 12 residues. V lost 3 bases, J lost 3 bases, and 6 bases lay in between. Germline V lookup: CDR1 LGHDT, CDR2 YNNKEL (reference sequence).

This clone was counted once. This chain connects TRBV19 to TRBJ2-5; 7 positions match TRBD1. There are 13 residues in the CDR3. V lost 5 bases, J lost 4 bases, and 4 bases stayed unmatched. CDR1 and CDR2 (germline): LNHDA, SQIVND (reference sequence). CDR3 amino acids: CASSYRGGETQYF. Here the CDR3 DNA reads TGTGCCAGTAGTTACAGGGGCGGAGAGACCCAGTACTTC.

The CDR3 here is CASSIGTSYGYTF. The DNA for the CDR3 is TGTGCCAGCAGCATAGGGACAAGCTATGGCTACACCTTC. This chain joins TRBV2 and TRBJ1-2; tentative D call: TRBD1 (6 bases). This CDR3 region has 13 residues. V was trimmed by 6 bases and J by 4 bases, leaving 12 bases between them. CDR1 and CDR2 (germline): SNHLY, FYNNEI.

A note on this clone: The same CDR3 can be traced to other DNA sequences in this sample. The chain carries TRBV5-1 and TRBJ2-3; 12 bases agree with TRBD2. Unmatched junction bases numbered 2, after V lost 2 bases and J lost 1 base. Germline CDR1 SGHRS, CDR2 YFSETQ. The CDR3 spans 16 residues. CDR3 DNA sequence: TGCGCCAGCAGCTTTCGACTAGCGGGAGGCACAGATACGCAGTATTTT. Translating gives CASSFRLAGGTDTQYF.

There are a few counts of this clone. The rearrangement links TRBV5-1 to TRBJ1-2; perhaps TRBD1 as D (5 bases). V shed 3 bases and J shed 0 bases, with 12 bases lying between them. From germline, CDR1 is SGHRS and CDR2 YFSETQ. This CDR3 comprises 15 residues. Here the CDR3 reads CASSSSAGSNYGYTF. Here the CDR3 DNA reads TGCGCCAGCAGCTCGTCAGCAGGGTCTAACTATGGCTACACCTTC. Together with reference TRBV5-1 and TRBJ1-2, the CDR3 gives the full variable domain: KAGVTQTPRYLIKTRGQQVTLSCSPISGHRSVSWYQQTPGQGLQFLFEYFSETQRNKGNFPGRFSGRQFSNSRSEMNVSTLELGDSALYLCASSSSAGSNYGYTFGSGTRLTVV.

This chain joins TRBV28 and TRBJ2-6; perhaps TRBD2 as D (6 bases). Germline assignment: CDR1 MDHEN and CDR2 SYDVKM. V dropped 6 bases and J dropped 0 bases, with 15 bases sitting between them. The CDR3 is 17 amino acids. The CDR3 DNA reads TGTGCCAGCAGGTCCGCGACGGGAGACTCTGGGGCCAACGTCCTGACTTTC. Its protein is CASRSATGDSGANVLTF.

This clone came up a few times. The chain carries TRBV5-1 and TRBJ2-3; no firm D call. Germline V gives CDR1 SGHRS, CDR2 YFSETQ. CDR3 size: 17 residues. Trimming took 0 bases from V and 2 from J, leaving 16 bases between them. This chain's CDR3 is CASSLAMAAQYTDTQYF. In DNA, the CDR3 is TGCGCCAGCAGCTTGGCTATGGCGGCCCAATACACAGATACGCAGTATTTT. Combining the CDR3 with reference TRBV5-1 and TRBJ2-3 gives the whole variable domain KAGVTQTPRYLIKTRGQQVTLSCSPISGHRSVSWYQQTPGQGLQFLFEYFSETQRNKGNFPGRFSGRQFSNSRSEMNVSTLELGDSALYLCASSLAMAAQYTDTQYFGPGTRLTVL.

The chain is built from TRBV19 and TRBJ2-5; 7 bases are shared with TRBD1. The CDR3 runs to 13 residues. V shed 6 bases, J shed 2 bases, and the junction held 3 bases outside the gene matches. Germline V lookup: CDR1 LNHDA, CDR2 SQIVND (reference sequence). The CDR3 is CASSRDSQETQYF. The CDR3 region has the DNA TGTGCCAGTAGCCGGGACAGTCAAGAGACCCAGTACTTC.

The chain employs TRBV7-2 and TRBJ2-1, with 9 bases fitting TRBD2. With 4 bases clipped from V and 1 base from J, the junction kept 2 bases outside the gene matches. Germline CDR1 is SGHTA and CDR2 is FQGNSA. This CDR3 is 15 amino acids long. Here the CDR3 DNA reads TGTGCCAGCAGCTCGACTAGCGGATCCTACAATGAGCAGTTCTTC. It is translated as CASSSTSGSYNEQFF.

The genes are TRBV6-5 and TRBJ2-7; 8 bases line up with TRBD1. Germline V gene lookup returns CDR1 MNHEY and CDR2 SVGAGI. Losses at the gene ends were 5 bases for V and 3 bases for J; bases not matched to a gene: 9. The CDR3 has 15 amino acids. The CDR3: CASSHIRQGYYEQYF. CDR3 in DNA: TGTGCCAGCAGTCACATACGACAGGGGTACTACGAGCAGTACTTC.

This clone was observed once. CDR3 sequence: CLQIGRGRLSTYEQYF. The CDR3 nucleotides are TGCCTTCAAATAGGCAGGGGCCGCCTTTCCACCTACGAGCAGTACTTC. The chain links TRBV5-1 to TRBJ2-7, with D possibly TRBD1 on 6 matching bases. The CDR3 spans 16 residues. Germline V gives CDR1 SGHRS, CDR2 YFSETQ.

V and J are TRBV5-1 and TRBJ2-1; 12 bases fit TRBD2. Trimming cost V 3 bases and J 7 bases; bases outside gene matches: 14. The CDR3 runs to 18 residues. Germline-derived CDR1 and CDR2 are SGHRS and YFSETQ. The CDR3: CASSSLITSGRKPNEQFF. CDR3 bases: TGCGCCAGCAGCTCCTTAATTACTAGCGGGAGGAAACCGAATGAGCAGTTCTTC.

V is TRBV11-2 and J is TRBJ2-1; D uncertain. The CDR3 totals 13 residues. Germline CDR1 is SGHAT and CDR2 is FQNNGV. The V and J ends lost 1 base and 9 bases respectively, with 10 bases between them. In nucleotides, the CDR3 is TGTGCCAGCAGCTTAGGTTCCAACACTGAGCAGTTCTTC. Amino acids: CASSLGSNTEQFF.

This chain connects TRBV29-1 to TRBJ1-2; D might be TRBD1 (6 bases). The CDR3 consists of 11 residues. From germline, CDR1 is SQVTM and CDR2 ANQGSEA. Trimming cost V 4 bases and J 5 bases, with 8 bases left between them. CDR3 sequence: CSVGGGYGYTF. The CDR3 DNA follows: TGCAGCGTTGGAGGGGGTTATGGCTACACCTTC.

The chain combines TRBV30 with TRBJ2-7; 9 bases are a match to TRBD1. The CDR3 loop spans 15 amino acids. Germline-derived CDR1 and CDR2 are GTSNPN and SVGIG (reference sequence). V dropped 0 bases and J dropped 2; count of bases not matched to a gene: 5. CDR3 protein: CAWSVQGAGTYEQYF. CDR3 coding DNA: TGTGCCTGGAGTGTACAGGGGGCTGGGACCTACGAGCAGTACTTC. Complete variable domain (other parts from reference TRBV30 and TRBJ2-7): SQTIHQWPATLVQPVGSPLSLECTVEGTSNPNLYWYRQAAGRGLQLLFYSVGIGQISSEVPQNLSASRPQDRQFILSSKKLLLSDSGFYLCAWSVQGAGTYEQYFGPGTRLTVT.

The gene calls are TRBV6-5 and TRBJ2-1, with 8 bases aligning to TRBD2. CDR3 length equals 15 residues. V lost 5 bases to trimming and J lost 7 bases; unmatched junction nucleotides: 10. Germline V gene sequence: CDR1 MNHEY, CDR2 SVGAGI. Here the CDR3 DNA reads TGTGCCAGCAGTCTAAGCGGGAGTTACCCAAATGAGCAGTTCTTC. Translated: CASSLSGSYPNEQFF.

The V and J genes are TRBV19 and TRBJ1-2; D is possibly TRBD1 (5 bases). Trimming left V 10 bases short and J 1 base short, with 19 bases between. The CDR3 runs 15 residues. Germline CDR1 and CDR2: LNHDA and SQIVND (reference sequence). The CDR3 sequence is CAIKRSGLDNYGYTF. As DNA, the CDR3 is TGTGCCATTAAACGTTCAGGGTTGGATAACTATGGCTACACCTTC.

The CDR3 is CASSPTTDTQYF. CDR3 bases: TGTGCCAGCAGCCCGACTACAGATACGCAGTATTTT. The V call is TRBV12-3 or TRBV12-4, the J call TRBJ2-3; D uncertain. This CDR3 has 12 amino acids. V lost 6 bases to trimming and J lost 3 bases, with 7 bases between them.

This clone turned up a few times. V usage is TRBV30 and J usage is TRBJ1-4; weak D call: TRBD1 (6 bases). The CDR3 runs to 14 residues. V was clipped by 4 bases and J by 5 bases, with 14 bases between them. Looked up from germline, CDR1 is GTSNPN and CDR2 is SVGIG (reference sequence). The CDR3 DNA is TGTGCCTGGACCTGGGGGCAGGGAAATGAAAAACTGTTTTTT. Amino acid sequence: CAWTWGQGNEKLFF.

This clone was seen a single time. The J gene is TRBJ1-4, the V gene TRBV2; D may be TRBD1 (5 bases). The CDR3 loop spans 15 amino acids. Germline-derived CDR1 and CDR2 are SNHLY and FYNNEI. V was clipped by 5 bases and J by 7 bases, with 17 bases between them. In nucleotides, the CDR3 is TGTGCCAGCAGTAGCGGGGGTCGGGCTGGTGAAAAACTGTTTTTT. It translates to CASSSGGRAGEKLFF. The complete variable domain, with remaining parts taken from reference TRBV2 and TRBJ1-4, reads EPEVTQTPSHQVTQMGQEVILRCVPISNHLYFYWYRQILGQKVEFLVSFYNNEISEKSEIFDDQFSVERPDGSNFTLKIRSTKLEDSAMYFCASSSGGRAGEKLFFGSGTQLSVL.

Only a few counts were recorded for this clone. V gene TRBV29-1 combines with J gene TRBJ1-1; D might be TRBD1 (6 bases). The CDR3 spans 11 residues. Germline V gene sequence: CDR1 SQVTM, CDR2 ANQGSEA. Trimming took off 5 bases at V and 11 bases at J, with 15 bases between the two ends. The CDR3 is CSVLQGMWAFF. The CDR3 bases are TGCAGCGTTTTGCAGGGGATGTGGGCTTTCTTT. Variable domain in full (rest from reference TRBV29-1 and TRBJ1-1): SAVISQKPSRDICQRGTSLTIQCQVDSQVTMMFWYRQQPGQSLTLIATANQGSEATYESGFVIDKFPISRPNLTFSTLTVSNMSPEDSSIYLCSVLQGMWAFFGQGTRLTVV.

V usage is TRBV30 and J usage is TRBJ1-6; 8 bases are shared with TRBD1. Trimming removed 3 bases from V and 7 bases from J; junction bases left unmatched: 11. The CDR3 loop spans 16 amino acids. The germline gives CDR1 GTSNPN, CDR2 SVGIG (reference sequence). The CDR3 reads CAWRLSGTGGNSPLHF. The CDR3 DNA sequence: TGTGCCTGGAGGTTATCAGGGACAGGTGGAAATTCACCCCTCCACTTT.

The CDR3 loop is CASSLSYTIYF. For the CDR3, the DNA is TGTGCCAGCAGCTTATCCTACACCATATATTTT. The rearrangement joins TRBV7-9 to TRBJ1-3; no clear D. The CDR3 totals 11 residues. CDR1 and CDR2 (germline): SEHNR, FQNEAQ (reference sequence). V lost 2 bases, J lost 8 bases, and 4 bases lay in between.

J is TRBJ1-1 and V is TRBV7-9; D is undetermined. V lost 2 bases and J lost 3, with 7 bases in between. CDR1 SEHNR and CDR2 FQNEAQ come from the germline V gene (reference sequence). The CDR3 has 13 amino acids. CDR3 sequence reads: CASSLIADTEAFF. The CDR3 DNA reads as TGTGCCAGCAGCTTAATCGCGGACACTGAAGCTTTCTTT. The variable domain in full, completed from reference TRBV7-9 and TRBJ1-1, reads DTGVSQNPRHKITKRGQNVTFRCDPISEHNRLYWYRQTLGQGPEFLTYFQNEAQLEKSRLLSDRFSAERPKGSFSTLEIQRTEQGDSAMYLCASSLIADTEAFFGQGTRLTVV.

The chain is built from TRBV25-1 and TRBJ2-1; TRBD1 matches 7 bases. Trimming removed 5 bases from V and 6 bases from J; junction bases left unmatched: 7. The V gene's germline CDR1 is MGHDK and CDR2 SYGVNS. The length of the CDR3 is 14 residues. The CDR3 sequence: CASSPTGSGNEQFF. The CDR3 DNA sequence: TGTGCCAGCAGTCCGACAGGGTCAGGCAATGAGCAGTTCTTC.

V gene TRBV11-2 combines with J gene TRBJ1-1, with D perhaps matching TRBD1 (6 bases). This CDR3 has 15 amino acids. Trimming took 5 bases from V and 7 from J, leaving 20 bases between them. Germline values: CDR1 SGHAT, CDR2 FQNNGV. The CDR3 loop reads CASSPLGRGGHEAFF. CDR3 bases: TGTGCCAGCAGCCCTCTAGGGCGCGGGGGACATGAAGCTTTCTTT.

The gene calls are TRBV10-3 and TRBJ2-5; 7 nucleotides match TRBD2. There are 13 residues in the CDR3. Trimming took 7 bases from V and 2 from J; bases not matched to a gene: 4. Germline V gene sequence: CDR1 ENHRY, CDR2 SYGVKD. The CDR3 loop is CAITAGGQETQYF. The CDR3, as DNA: TGTGCCATCACGGCCGGGGGGCAAGAGACCCAGTACTTC.